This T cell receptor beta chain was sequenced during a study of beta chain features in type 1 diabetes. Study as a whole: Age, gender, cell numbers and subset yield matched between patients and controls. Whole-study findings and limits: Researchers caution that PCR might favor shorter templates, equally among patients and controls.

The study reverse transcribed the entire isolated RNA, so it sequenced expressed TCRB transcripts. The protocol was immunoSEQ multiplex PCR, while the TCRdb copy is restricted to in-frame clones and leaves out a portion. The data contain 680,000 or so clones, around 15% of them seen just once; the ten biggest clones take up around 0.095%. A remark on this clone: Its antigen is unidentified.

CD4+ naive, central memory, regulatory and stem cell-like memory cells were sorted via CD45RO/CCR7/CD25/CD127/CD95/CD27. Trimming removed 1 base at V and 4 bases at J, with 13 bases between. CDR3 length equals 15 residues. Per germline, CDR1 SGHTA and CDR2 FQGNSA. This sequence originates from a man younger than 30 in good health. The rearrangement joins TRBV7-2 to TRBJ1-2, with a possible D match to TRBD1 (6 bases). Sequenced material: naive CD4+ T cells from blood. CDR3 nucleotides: TGTGCCAGCAGCTTAGTCGGCAGGGGATCCTATGGCTACACCTTC. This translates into CASSLVGRGSYGYTF.